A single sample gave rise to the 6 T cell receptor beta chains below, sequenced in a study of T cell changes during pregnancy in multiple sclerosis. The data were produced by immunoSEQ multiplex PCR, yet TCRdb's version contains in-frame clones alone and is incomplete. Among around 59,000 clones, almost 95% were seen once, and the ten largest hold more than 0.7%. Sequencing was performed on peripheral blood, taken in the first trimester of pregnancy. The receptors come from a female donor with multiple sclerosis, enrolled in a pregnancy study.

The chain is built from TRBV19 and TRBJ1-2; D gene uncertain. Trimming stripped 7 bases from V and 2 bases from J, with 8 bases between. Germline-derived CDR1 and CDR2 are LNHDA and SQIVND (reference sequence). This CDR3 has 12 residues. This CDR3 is CASTSVNYGYTF. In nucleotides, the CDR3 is TGTGCCAGTACGTCAGTGAACTATGGCTACACCTTC.

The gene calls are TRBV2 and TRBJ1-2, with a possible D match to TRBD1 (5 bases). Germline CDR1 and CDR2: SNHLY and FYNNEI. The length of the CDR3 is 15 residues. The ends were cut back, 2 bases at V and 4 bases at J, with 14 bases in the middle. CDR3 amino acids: CASSEIKQDLYGYTF. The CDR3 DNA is TGTGCCAGCAGTGAAATTAAACAGGATCTCTATGGCTACACCTTC.

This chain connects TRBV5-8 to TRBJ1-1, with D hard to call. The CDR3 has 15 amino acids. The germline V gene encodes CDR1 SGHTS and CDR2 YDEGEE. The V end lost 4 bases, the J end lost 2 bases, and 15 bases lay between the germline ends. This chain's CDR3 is CASSTGLLFNTEAFF. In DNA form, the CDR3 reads TGTGCCAGCAGCACGGGTCTCCTCTTTAACACTGAAGCTTTCTTT.

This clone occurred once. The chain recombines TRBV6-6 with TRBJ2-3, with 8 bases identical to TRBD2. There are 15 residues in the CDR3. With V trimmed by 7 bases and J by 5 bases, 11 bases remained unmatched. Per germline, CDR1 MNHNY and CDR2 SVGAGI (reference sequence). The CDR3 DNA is TGTGCCAGCACCCCCTGGGGCGGGGGGATAGATACGCAGTATTTT. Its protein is CASTPWGGGIDTQYF.

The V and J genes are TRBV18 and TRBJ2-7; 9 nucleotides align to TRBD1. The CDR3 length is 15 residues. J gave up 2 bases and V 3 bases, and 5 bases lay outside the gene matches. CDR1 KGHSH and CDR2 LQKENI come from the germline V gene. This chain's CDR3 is CASSPLDRGPYEQYF. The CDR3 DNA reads TGTGCCAGCTCACCTCTGGACAGGGGACCCTACGAGCAGTACTTC.

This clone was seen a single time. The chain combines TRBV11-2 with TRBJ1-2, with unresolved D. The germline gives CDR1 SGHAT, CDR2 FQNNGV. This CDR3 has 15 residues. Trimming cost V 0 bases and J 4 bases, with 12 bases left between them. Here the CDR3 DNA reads TGTGCCAGCAGCTTAGATAGATCGCCAAGCTATGGCTACACCTTC. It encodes CASSLDRSPSYGYTF.